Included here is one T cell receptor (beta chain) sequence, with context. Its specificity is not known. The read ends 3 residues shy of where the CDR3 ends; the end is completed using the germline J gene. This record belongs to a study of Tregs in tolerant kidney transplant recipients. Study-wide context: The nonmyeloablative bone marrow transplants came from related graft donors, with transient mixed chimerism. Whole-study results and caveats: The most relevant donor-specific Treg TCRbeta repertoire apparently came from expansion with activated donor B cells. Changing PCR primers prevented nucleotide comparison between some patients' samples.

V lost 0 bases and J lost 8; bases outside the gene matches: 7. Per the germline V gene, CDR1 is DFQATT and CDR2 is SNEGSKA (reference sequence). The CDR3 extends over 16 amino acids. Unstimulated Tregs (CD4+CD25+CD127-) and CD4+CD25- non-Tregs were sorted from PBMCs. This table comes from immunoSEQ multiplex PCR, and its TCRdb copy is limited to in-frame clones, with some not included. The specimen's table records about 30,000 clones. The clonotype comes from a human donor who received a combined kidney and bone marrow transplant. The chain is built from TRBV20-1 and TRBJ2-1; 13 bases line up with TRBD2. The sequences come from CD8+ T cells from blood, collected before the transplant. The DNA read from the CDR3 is TGCAGTGCTAGAGATACCCTGACTAGCGGGAGGTATGAG. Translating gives CSARDTLTSGRYE. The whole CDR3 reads CSARDTLTSGRYEQFF.